This TCR beta chain was identified during a study of blood T cell repertoires in COVID-19 (dated by TCRdb to about 2020). Study-wide context: Samples from collaborators originated in the United States, Italy and Spain and spanned both the acute and convalescent phases of COVID-19. The prospective study material was composed of cDNA or gDNA derived from T cells, B-cell-depleted T cells, or PBMCs. Subjects who had been exposed to COVID-19, were actively infected with it, or had recovered from it provided the deeply sampled blood TCRbeta repertoires that made up the dataset. A freely available public database, intended as a resource for researchers studying the immune response to SARS-CoV-2, is where the repertoires were released. Samples came from the ongoing ImmuneRACE study (first 160 participants) plus 1,254 subjects from 6 global collaborators. A de-identified subject ID, COVID-19 status, age in years and sex were almost always included in the sample metadata. Where available, HLA class I and class II types were taken from metadata supplied by the sample provider and were not determined by assay-based typing.

The CDR3 numbers 18 residues from cysteine through phenylalanine. Only the CDR3 portion is preserved as DNA: 54 bases, with reading frame beginning at the first base. At the junction V is shortened by 5 bases and J by 3 bases; bases outside the gene matches: 12. CDR1 and CDR2 are drawn from the germline V gene: MDHEN, SYDVKM. General conclusions and limits of the study: How much clinical and demographic metadata was included differed by source and by participant, and the metadata was provided uncurated.

Comment on this clone: Its antigen specificity is not known. Per-base qualities were not stored, and no clone one base away is much larger.

TCRbeta CDR3 regions were amplified from genomic DNA using the immunoSEQ Assay, a bias-controlled multiplex PCR. On the study's bioinformatics: Within the assay, amplification of reference gene primers was used to estimate how many nucleated cells each sample contained. To quantify the absolute abundance of each unique TCRbeta CDR3 rearrangement, sequence reads were collapsed and filtered. For each sample, productive Simpson clonality was calculated by taking the square root of Simpson's diversity index across productive rearrangements. Entries here come from immuneACCESS through TCRdb and include only in-frame sequences with V and J called. Some clones fail to appear in such tables; in the studies checked, an unresolved V gene covers under half of the shortfall, and the cause of the remainder is unknown. That table supplies the V and J calls and clone size; D and trimming were determined from the DNA. This sample holds about 71,000 clones; around 90% were observed only once. The ten largest make up roughly 2.3% of the sample.

Collaborating institutions collected whole blood in K2EDTA tubes following their own protocols. Collaborator samples were shipped for TCRbeta analysis as frozen whole blood, isolated PBMCs, or DNA extracted from either sample type. The source of this sequence is a human donor in a cohort sampled during active COVID-19. Sequences were obtained from peripheral blood. Rearrangement joined TRBV28 to TRBJ2-2; 10 nucleotides in the junction match TRBD2. CDR3 sequence: CASSPLVAGGLYTGELFF. The DNA sequence reads TGTGCCAGCAGTCCTCTTGTAGCGGGAGGCCTATACACCGGGGAGCTGTTTTTT.